This is a list of T cell receptor beta chains from one sample in a study of T-cell memory formation after mild COVID-19. Using its own MiXCR run on the 5' RACE reads, TCRdb lists one record per CDR3 protein. The profile shows hundreds of thousands of distinct CDR3 sequences, roughly 15% of them singletons. Sequences were obtained from PBMCs or a T cell subset sorted from them (not recorded which). The receptors originated from a man aged 18 to 30 who had mild COVID-19 (a few samples of this study predate the infection). Cell type and time point are not known. The conserved cysteine and the conserved F or W are not part of the CDR3 here. Size values are once, few and many counts, or a class for expanded clones, and some rows have none.

J: TRBJ2-1; size: .; V: TRBV10-3; CDR3: AISELAGYNEQF
J: TRBJ1-1; size: .; V: TRBV4-1; CDR3: ASSQSERQI
J: TRBJ2-1; size: .; V: TRBV10-3; CDR3: AIQLGGAGGNEQF
J: TRBJ2-7; size: .; V: TRBV10-3; CDR3: AISDVLGEQY
J: TRBJ1-1; size: few; V: TRBV7-6; CDR3: ASSLVAGQTEAF
J: TRBJ1-5; size: few; V: TRBV6-2/TRBV6-3; CDR3: ASSYSTGFGSNQPQH
J: TRBJ1-2; size: few; V: TRBV4-2; CDR3: ASSQDGTAYGYT
J: TRBJ2-2; size: many; V: TRBV3-1; CDR3: ASSPPGDTGELF
J: TRBJ2-3; size: .; V: TRBV2; CDR3: ASREAPDTQY
J: TRBJ2-7; size: .; V: TRBV7-2; CDR3: ASSQARDSYYEQY
J: TRBJ1-6; size: .; V: TRBV10-3; CDR3: AISVGQGNNSPLH
J: TRBJ2-5; size: few; V: TRBV20-1; CDR3: SARDQAGAYQETQY
J: TRBJ1-4; size: few; V: TRBV12-3/TRBV12-4; CDR3: ASSRGSGQGDEKLF
J: TRBJ2-3; size: .; V: TRBV2; CDR3: ASGGLAVSTDTQY
J: TRBJ1-5; size: many; V: TRBV3-1; CDR3: ASSWGQGARQPQH
J: TRBJ2-2; size: .; V: TRBV7-9; CDR3: ASSPRATGTAANTGELF
J: TRBJ2-4; size: .; V: TRBV4-3; CDR3: ASSQDRGRGNIQY
J: TRBJ1-2; size: .; V: TRBV10-3; CDR3: AISQQGARGYT
J: TRBJ2-5; size: .; V: TRBV20-1; CDR3: SAPPRGGQETQY
J: TRBJ2-3; size: few; V: TRBV7-8; CDR3: ASSLDFSNTQY
J: TRBJ2-1; size: .; V: TRBV7-8; CDR3: ASSLSSGGDGEQF
J: TRBJ2-1; size: .; V: TRBV12-3/TRBV12-4; CDR3: ASSPRFYNEQF
J: TRBJ2-5; size: .; V: TRBV3-1; CDR3: ASSQVLAGGPDQETQY